These 26 T cell receptor beta chains were all obtained from the same sample, sequenced in a study of breast tumors, draining lymph nodes, adjacent tissues (dated by TCRdb to about 2016). Library method: multiplex PCR. The instrument given in TCRdb is Illumina HiSeq 2000. TCRdb reanalyzed the raw reads on its own, using fastp at Q25 for trimming and MiXCR for clone calling, and kept in-frame beta chains. Entries that share a CDR3 protein sequence are merged under the most common genes and DNA. Present in this sample are 66,000 or so distinct CDR3 sequences, roughly 40% of which were seen just once. The ten largest clones capture roughly 9% of the sample. The source material was breast tumor tissue. The receptors derive from a female donor with breast cancer. Some clones in this sample may be carry-over from other donors' samples.

On this clonotype itself: This may arise from a read error, as a much more abundant clone is one base away. The chain uses TRBV27 and TRBJ2-1; unclear D gene. The CDR3 covers 13 residues. Germline CDR1 and CDR2: MNHEY and SMNVEV (reference sequence). The CDR3 DNA reads TGTGCCAGCAGTTTAGATACGGGCAATGAGCAGCTCTTC. Residues: CASSLDTGNEQLF.

As to this clonotype: Compared with germline, one end of the junction differs, possibly owing to a read error. The genes are TRBV14 and TRBJ2-5; 7 nucleotides match TRBD2. Germline CDR1 and CDR2: SGHDN and FVKESK. This CDR3 has 16 residues. This CDR3 reads CASSQDRGGSGETQCF. CDR3 nucleotides: TGTGCCAGCAGCCAAGATCGAGGCGGGAGCGGTGAGACCCAATGCTTC. Using reference TRBV14 and TRBJ2-5 for the parts outside the CDR3, the full variable domain is EAGVTQFPSHSVIEKGQTVTLRCDPISGHDNLYWYRRVMGKEIKFLLHFVKESKQDESGMPNNRFLAERTGGTYSTLKVQPAELEDSGVYFCASSQDRGGSGETQCFGPGTRLLVL.

As concerns this clonotype: Germline and junction disagree at one end, which may indicate a read error. The V call is TRBV7-9, the J call TRBJ1-6; D ambiguous. Germline values: CDR1 SEHNR, CDR2 FQNEAQ (reference sequence). The CDR3 is made up of 15 amino acids. CDR3 coding DNA: TGTGCCGGCAGCCTAGTCCTAGGGTTGACTTCACCCCTCCACTTT. Its protein product is CAGSLVLGLTSPLHF.

In this sample, this clonotype turned up many times. The rearrangement joins TRBV6-5 to TRBJ1-6, with 9 bases matching TRBD1. Germline assignment: CDR1 MNHEY and CDR2 SVGAGI. The CDR3 is 21 amino acids. J gave up 0 bases and V 5 bases, and 17 bases lay outside the gene matches. This CDR3 reads CASSPRGQGYPLSSYNSPLHF. The CDR3 bases are TGTGCCAGCAGTCCCCGCGGACAGGGGTATCCCCTAAGCTCCTATAATTCACCCCTCCACTTT.

This chain uses TRBV25-1 with TRBJ1-1, with D hard to call. Between the trimmed V and J ends, which lost 1 base and 0 bases, there was a span of 9 bases. The germline V gene encodes CDR1 MGHDK and CDR2 SYGVNS. There are 15 residues in the CDR3. CDR3 protein: CASSESRRVNTEAFF. DNA of the CDR3: TGTGCCAGCAGTGAATCCCGTCGCGTGAACACTGAAGCTTTCTTT.

Regarding this clonotype: A much larger clone lies one base from this, so it may be a read error. This chain connects TRBV10-3 to TRBJ1-5; TRBD1 matches at 7 bases. From germline, CDR1 is ENHRY and CDR2 SYGVKD. The ends lost 6 bases at V and 1 base at J; junction bases unmatched: 6. This CDR3 has 15 amino acids. CDR3 DNA: TGTGCCATCAGCGACCAACAGGGGAGCAATCAGCCCCAGCATTTT. Amino acid sequence: CAISDQQGSNQPQHF.

Details on this clonotype: One end of the junction fails to match germline, which may point to a read error. The J gene is TRBJ2-6, the V gene TRBV6-2 or TRBV6-3; TRBD1 agrees at 9 bases. Germline-derived CDR1 and CDR2 are MNHEY and SVGEGT. The CDR3 runs 18 residues. This CDR3 is CASSLHGTGNYGANVLAF. In DNA form, the CDR3 reads TGTGCCAGCAGTCTACACGGGACAGGGAACTATGGGGCCAACGTCCTGGCTTTC.

A remark on this clonotype: A much bigger clone sits one base away, suggesting this may be a read error. CDR3 loop: CASSFRDRSNQPQHF. CDR3 bases: TGTGCCAGCAGTTTCAGGGACAGGAGCAATCAGCCCCAGCATTTT. The J gene is TRBJ1-5, the V gene TRBV12-3 or TRBV12-4; 8 nucleotides match TRBD1. CDR3 length: 15 amino acids. J lost 1 base, V lost 3 bases, and 2 bases had no gene match.

This clonotype was counted at least ten times. The chain is built from TRBV12-3 or TRBV12-4 and TRBJ1-6; D gene uncertain. The ends were cut back, 6 bases at V and 9 bases at J, with 15 bases in the middle. The CDR3 sequence is 14 residues long. CDR3 loop: CASSLKGRASPLHF. The CDR3, as DNA: TGTGCCAGCAGCCTTAAGGGTAGGGCTTCACCCCTCCACTTT.

Details on this clonotype: The junction and the germline gene differ at one end; a read error may be behind it. This chain uses TRBV7-7 with TRBJ2-5; D possibly corresponds to TRBD2 (6 bases). Germline V gene data show CDR1 as SSHAT and CDR2 as FNYEAQ (reference sequence). The CDR3 loop spans 16 amino acids. The CDR3: CASSLVRGVVQETQYF. The DNA of the CDR3 is TGTGCTAGCAGCTTAGTTCGCGGGGTGGTACAAGAGACCCAGTACTTC.

This clonotype came up many times. The J gene is TRBJ2-7, the V gene TRBV6-1; TRBD2 might be the D (7 bases). Trimming removed 2 bases at V and 7 bases at J, with 21 bases between. Germline CDR1 and CDR2: MNHNS and SASEGT. The CDR3 loop spans 16 amino acids. Here the CDR3 DNA reads TGTGCCAGCAGTGAACAAATCCTAGCGGAGGGGGAGGAGCAGTACTTC. Translating it yields CASSEQILAEGEEQYF.

This clonotype was picked up many times. The rearrangement links TRBV19 to TRBJ1-5, with TRBD1 matching over 7 bases. Germline V lookup: CDR1 LNHDA, CDR2 SQIVND (reference sequence). With V trimmed by 3 bases and J by 1 base, 12 bases remained unmatched. The CDR3 sequence is 18 residues long. CDR3 sequence (DNA): TGTGCCAGTAGTATGAAGGGGGGGCGAGGGGGCAGCAATCAGCCCCAGCATTTT. This translates into CASSMKGGRGGSNQPQHF. Full variable domain (remainder filled in from reference TRBV19 and TRBJ1-5): DGGITQSPKYLFRKEGQNVTLSCEQNLNHDAMYWYRQDPGQGLRLIYYSQIVNDFQKGDIAEGYSVSREKKESFPLTVTSAQKNPTAFYLCASSMKGGRGGSNQPQHFGDGTRLSIL.

This clonotype was found a few times. A read error may produce the germline difference seen at one junction end. V gene TRBV6-5 combines with J gene TRBJ2-3, with 13 bases matching TRBD2. Germline values: CDR1 MNHEY, CDR2 SVGAGI. CDR3 size: 17 residues. CDR3 sequence: CASSHSPTSGGTDTQYF. The CDR3 DNA reads TGTGCCAGCAGTCACTCTCCGACTAGCGGGGGGACAGATACGCAGTATTTT.

This clonotype was seen ten or more times. V usage is TRBV3-1 and J usage is TRBJ2-1, with 12 bases identical to TRBD2. The germline CDR1 and CDR2 sequences are LGHDT and YNNKEL (reference sequence). V dropped 1 base and J dropped 9; count of bases not matched to a gene: 1. The CDR3 sequence is 14 residues long. The CDR3 here is CASSQALAGGEQFF. CDR3 nucleotide sequence: TGTGCCAGCAGCCAAGCACTAGCGGGAGGTGAGCAGTTCTTC.

About this clonotype: A junction end diverges from the germline sequence, so it may reflect a read error. V usage is TRBV19 and J usage is TRBJ1-1; tentative D call: TRBD1 (5 bases). The CDR3 totals 13 residues. The germline V gene encodes CDR1 LNHDA and CDR2 SQIVND (reference sequence). CDR3 nucleotide sequence: TGTGCCAGTAGTATTCCCTCGACAGAGAAAGCTCTCTTT. Its translation is CASSIPSTEKALF.

This clonotype was found a few times. With a much larger clone just one base away, this may be a read error. The chain uses TRBV20-1 and TRBJ2-1, with a weak D call TRBD1 (6 bases). The CDR3 has 12 amino acids. Germline V CDR1 and CDR2: DFQATT, SNEGSKA (reference sequence). CDR3 sequence (DNA): TGCAGTGTCCCGGGACATATCTATGAGCCGTTCTTC. This codes for CSVPGHIYEPFF.

Points on this clonotype: Relative to the germline gene, one junction end is altered; a read error may explain this. The V gene is TRBV7-9, the J gene TRBJ1-1; 7 bases fit TRBD1. The CDR3 covers 13 residues. Germline V gives CDR1 SEHNR, CDR2 FQNEAQ (reference sequence). In nucleotides, the CDR3 is TGTGCCAGCAGCTCCCTGGACGGGACAGCTCCCCTCTTT. Amino acid sequence: CASSSLDGTAPLF.

This clonotype appeared a few times. A much bigger clone sits one base away, suggesting this may be a read error. V gene TRBV12-5 combines with J gene TRBJ2-7; TRBD2 matches 9 bases. The CDR3 sequence is 14 residues long. Germline V gene sequence: CDR1 LGHNT, CDR2 FRNRAP. J gave up 6 bases and V 8 bases, and 11 bases lay outside the gene matches. CDR3 nucleotide sequence: TGTGCTAGTTGCAGCACTAGCGGGCTCTGCGAGCAGTACTTC. This gives the protein CASCSTSGLCEQYF.

This clonotype has a count of ten or more. Being one base from a much bigger clone, this may be a read error. The V and J genes are TRBV19 and TRBJ1-2, with a weak D call TRBD1 (5 bases). The CDR3 is 18 amino acids. The germline CDR1 and CDR2 sequences are LNHDA and SQIVND (reference sequence). In DNA form, the CDR3 reads TGTGCCAGTAGTTGGGCCCAGTCGGGGCGAGGCGTTTCCTATGGCTCCACCTTC. Amino acid sequence: CASSWAQSGRGVSYGSTF.

This clonotype was recorded a few times. Possible read error: a much larger clone is one base away. This chain links TRBV3-1 with TRBJ2-1, with D uncertain. This CDR3 spans 12 amino acids. The germline CDR1 and CDR2 sequences are LGHDT and YNNKEL (reference sequence). V lost 4 bases to trimming and J lost 10 bases, with 11 bases between them. CDR3 bases: TGTGCCAGCAGCCGAGCTGCGATAGAGCAGTTCTTC. Protein product: CASSRAAIEQFF.

This clonotype was seen at least ten times. The V call is TRBV6-2 or TRBV6-3, the J call TRBJ1-2; tentative D call: TRBD1 (6 bases). V lost 10 bases and J 5 bases, leaving 26 bases between the germline ends. Per the germline V gene, CDR1 is MNHEY and CDR2 is SVGEGT. This CDR3 has 16 amino acids. The CDR3 DNA follows: TGTGCCACCGCTTATCCCGGGATTGGGACACCTTATGGCTACACCTTC. Translated: CATAYPGIGTPYGYTF.

This clonotype showed up many times. Given a much more abundant clone one base away, this may be a read error. In this CDR3 the conserved last residue, phenylalanine or tryptophan, is missing, so a read error is likely. This rearrangement joins TRBV9 to TRBJ1-6; D possibly corresponds to TRBD1 (6 bases). Trimming stripped 4 bases from V and 7 bases from J, with 15 bases between. This CDR3 contains 15 residues. Germline assignment: CDR1 SGDLS and CDR2 YYNGEE. The CDR3 DNA reads as TGTGCCAGCAGCCTTACGGACAGATCCAATTCACCCCTCCACCTT. This codes for CASSLTDRSNSPLHL.

The sample holds many counts of this clonotype. The DNA for the CDR3 is TGTGCCAGCAGGCCCACTAGCGGGAGCTCCTACAATGAGCAGTTCTTC. Amino acid sequence: CASRPTSGSSYNEQFF. The chain couples TRBV2 to TRBJ2-1; 11 bases agree with TRBD2. The ends lost 6 bases at V and 0 bases at J; junction bases unmatched: 4. Germline lookup yields CDR1 SNHLY and CDR2 FYNNEI. This CDR3 has 16 amino acids. The whole variable domain, filled in from reference TRBV2 and TRBJ2-1, reads EPEVTQTPSHQVTQMGQEVILRCVPISNHLYFYWYRQILGQKVEFLVSFYNNEISEKSEIFDDQFSVERPDGSNFTLKIRSTKLEDSAMYFCASRPTSGSSYNEQFFGPGTRLTVL.

The chain links TRBV2 to TRBJ1-1; D unresolved. V was pared by 4 bases and J by 5 bases, with 8 bases between. CDR1 and CDR2 from the germline V gene are SNHLY and FYNNEI. CDR3 length equals 12 residues. CDR3 coding DNA: TGTGCCAGCAGTGCGGGCCGGACTGAAGCTTTCTTT. Amino acid sequence: CASSAGRTEAFF.

Judged by abundance, this clonotype is medium-sized (0.01 to 0.1%). The rearrangement joins TRBV24-1 to TRBJ2-2; D might be TRBD2 (6 bases). CDR1 is KGHDR, CDR2 SFDVKD, per germline. The V end lost 7 bases, the J end lost 1 base, and 9 bases lay between the germline ends. CDR3 length equals 14 residues. CDR3 DNA sequence: TGTGCCACCAGGGAGGGGATGAACACCGGGGAGCTGTTTTTT. Translated: CATREGMNTGELFF.

This clonotype was observed a few times. Being one base from a much bigger clone, this may be a read error. The J gene is TRBJ1-6, the V gene TRBV7-2; the D gene is possibly TRBD1 (6 bases). Trimming pared 7 bases from V and 2 bases from J, leaving 12 bases between. The CDR3 is 15 residues long. Germline-derived CDR1 and CDR2 are SGHTA and FQGNSA. CDR3 sequence reads: CASNDRSPYNSPLHF. CDR3 DNA sequence: TGTGCCAGCAACGACAGGAGCCCCTATAATTCACCCCTCCACTTT. Variable domain in full (rest from reference TRBV7-2 and TRBJ1-6): GAGVSQSPSNKVTEKGKDVELRCDPISGHTALYWYRQSLGQGLEFLIYFQGNSAPDKSGLPSDRFSAERTGGSVSTLTIQRTQQEDSAVYLCASNDRSPYNSPLHFGNGTRLTVT.